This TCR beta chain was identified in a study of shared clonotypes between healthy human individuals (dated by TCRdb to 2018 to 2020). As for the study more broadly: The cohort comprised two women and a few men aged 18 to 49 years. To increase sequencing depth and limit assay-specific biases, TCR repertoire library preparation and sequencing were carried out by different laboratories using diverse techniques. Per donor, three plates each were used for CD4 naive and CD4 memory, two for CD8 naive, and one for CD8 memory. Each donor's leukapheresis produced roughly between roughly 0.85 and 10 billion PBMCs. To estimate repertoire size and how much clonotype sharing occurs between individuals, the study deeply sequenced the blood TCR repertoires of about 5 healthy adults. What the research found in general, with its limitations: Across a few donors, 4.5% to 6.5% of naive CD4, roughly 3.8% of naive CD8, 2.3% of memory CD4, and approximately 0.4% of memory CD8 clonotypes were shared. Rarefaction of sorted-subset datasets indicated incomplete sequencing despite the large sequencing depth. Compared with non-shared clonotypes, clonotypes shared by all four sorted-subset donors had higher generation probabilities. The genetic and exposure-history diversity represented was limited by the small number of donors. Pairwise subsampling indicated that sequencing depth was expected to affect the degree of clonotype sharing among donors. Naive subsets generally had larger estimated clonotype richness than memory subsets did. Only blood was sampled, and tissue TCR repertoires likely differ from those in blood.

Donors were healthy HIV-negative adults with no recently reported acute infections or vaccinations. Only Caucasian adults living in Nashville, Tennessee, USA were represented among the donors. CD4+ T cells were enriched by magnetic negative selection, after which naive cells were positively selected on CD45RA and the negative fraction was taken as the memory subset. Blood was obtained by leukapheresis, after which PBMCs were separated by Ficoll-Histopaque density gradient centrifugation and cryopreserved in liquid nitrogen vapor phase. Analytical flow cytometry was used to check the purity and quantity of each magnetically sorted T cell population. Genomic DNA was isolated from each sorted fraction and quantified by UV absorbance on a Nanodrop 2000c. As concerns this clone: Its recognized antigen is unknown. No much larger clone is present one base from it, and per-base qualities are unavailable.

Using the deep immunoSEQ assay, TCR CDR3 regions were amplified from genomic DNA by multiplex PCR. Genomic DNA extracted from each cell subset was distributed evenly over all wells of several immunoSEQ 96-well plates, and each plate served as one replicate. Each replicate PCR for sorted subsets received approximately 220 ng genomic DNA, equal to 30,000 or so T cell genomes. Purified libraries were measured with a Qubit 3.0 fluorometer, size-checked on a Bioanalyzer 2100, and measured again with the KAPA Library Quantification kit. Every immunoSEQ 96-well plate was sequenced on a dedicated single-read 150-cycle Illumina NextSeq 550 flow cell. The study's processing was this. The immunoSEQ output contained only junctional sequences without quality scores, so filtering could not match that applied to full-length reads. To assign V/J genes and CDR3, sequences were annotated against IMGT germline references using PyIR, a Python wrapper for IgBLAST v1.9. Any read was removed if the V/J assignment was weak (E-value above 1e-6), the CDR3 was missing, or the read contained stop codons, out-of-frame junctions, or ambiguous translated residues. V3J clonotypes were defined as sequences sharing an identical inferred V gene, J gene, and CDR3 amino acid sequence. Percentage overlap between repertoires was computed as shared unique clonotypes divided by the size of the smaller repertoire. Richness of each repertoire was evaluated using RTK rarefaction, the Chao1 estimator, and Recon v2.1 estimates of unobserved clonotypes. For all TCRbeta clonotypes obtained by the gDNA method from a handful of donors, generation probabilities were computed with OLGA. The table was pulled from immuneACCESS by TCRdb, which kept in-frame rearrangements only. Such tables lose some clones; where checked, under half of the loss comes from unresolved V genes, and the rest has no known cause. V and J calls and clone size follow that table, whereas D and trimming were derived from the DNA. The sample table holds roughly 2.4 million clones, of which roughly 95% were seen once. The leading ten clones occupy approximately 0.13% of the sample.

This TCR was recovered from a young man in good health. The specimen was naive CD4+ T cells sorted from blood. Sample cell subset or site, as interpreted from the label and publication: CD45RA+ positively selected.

The CDR3: CASSLPLWGPDQPQHF. In nucleotide form, the sequence is TGTGCCAGCAGCTTACCTCTTTGGGGGCCCGATCAGCCCCAGCATTTT. The chain uses TRBV7-2 and TRBJ1-5, with a weak D call of TRBD1 (6 bases match). The germline V gene yields SGHTA for CDR1 and FQGNSA for CDR2. Reading from cysteine to phenylalanine, the CDR3 counts 16 amino acids. Here the CDR3 DNA is all that survives: 48 bases in frame from base 1. V is reduced by 2 bases and J by 5 bases, leaving a spacing of 16 bases between them.